Listed below are T cell receptor beta chains from one sample, sequenced in a study of blood T cell repertoires in COVID-19. Libraries were prepared by immunoSEQ multiplex PCR; TCRdb keeps only in-frame clonotypes and omits some of them. This table has fewer than 110,000 clones, 85% appearing once. The sample taken for sequencing was peripheral blood. The receptors come from a woman between 65 and 79 years old with active or convalescent COVID-19. CDR3s include the opening cysteine and the closing phenylalanine or tryptophan. The D gene is left open where the match is weak. Clone sizes are given selectively: once, few, many, or a class where the clone is expanded.

J: TRBJ2-7; V: TRBV5-6; size: -; D: -; CDR3: CASSSIGDLTGEQYF; DNA: TGTGCCAGCAGCTCAATAGGGGACTTGACGGGCGAGCAGTACTTC
J: TRBJ2-5; V: TRBV24-1; size: -; D: -; CDR3: CATSASPGSQYF; DNA: TGTGCCACCAGCGCTAGCCCCGGGAGCCAGTACTTC
J: TRBJ1-2; V: TRBV9; size: few; D: -; CDR3: CASSFFRMGEDGYTF; DNA: TGTGCCAGCAGCTTCTTCCGTATGGGGGAGGATGGCTACACCTTC
J: TRBJ2-2; V: TRBV30; size: -; D: TRBD1; CDR3: CAWSGQGNTGELFF; DNA: TGTGCCTGGTCCGGACAGGGCAACACCGGGGAGCTGTTTTTT
J: TRBJ1-5; V: TRBV19; size: -; D: -; CDR3: CASSMTVLINQPQHF; DNA: TGTGCCAGTAGTATGACAGTCCTTATCAATCAGCCCCAGCATTTT
J: TRBJ1-2; V: TRBV6-2/TRBV6-3; size: -; D: TRBD1; CDR3: CASSYSPDRVGAYTF; DNA: TGTGCCAGCAGTTACTCACCGGACAGGGTAGGGGCCTACACCTTC
J: TRBJ2-3; V: TRBV19; size: -; D: -; CDR3: CASSQWPGDTQYF; DNA: TGTGCCAGTAGTCAATGGCCGGGAGATACGCAGTATTTT
J: TRBJ2-1; V: TRBV11-2; size: -; D: TRBD2; CDR3: CASSLLAGSNEQFF; DNA: TGTGCCAGCAGCCTATTAGCGGGGTCCAATGAGCAGTTCTTC
J: TRBJ2-5; V: TRBV11-2; size: -; D: TRBD2; CDR3: CASSLGEGETQYF; DNA: TGTGCCAGCAGCTTAGGGGAGGGAGAGACCCAGTACTTC
J: TRBJ2-5; V: TRBV21-1; size: -; D: -; CDR3: CASTMDSPQETQYF; DNA: TGTGCCAGCACCATGGACAGTCCCCAAGAGACCCAGTACTTC
J: TRBJ1-2; V: TRBV30; size: -; D: -; CDR3: CAWSRGSRGDYTF; DNA: TGTGCCTGGAGTCGCGGGTCCAGGGGTGACTACACCTTC
J: TRBJ1-2; V: TRBV3-1/TRBV3-2; size: -; D: TRBD1; CDR3: CASSRGTGNGYTF; DNA: TGTGCCAGCAGCCGCGGGACAGGGAATGGCTACACCTTC
J: TRBJ1-6; V: TRBV27; size: -; D: -; CDR3: CASSLSGDDSPLHF; DNA: TGTGCCAGCAGTTTATCAGGGGATGATTCACCCCTCCACTTT
J: TRBJ2-1; V: TRBV7-9; size: once; D: -; CDR3: CASSLVGGEGDEQFF; DNA: TGTGCCAGCAGCTTAGTAGGGGGAGAGGGTGATGAGCAGTTCTTC
J: TRBJ1-2; V: TRBV4-1; size: -; D: TRBD1; CDR3: CASSPNRGFAYGYTF; DNA: TGCGCCAGCAGCCCGAACAGGGGATTCGCCTATGGCTACACCTTC
J: TRBJ1-1; V: TRBV20-1; size: few; D: -; CDR3: CSAKDREEAFF; DNA: TGCAGTGCTAAGGACAGAGAAGAAGCTTTCTTT